The 24 T cell receptor beta chains below come from one sample, sequenced in a study of shared clonotypes between healthy human individuals. The protocol was immunoSEQ multiplex PCR, while the TCRdb copy is restricted to in-frame clones and leaves out a portion. There are roughly 810,000 clones in the sample; roughly 96% occur only once, and under 0.25% lies in the top ten. It was CD45RO-negative cells, positively selected for CCR7, that made up naive CD8 cells, with terminally differentiated effector memory CD45RA+ cells excluded. Sequencing input: naive CD8+ T cells sorted from blood. The receptors originated from a man aged 30 to 45 in good health.

This clone was detected once. This sequence joins TRBV7-8 and TRBJ2-7; D is ambiguous. The V gene's germline CDR1 is SGHVS and CDR2 FQNEAQ. This CDR3 spans 13 amino acids. Deletions cut 1 base from V and 6 bases from J, with 10 bases between. CDR3 sequence (DNA): TGTGCCAGCAGCTTAGGAACGCGCACCGAGCAGTACTTC. It is translated as CASSLGTRTEQYF.

A word on this clone: The same CDR3 also results from other DNA sequences found in this sample. The chain uses TRBV7-9 and TRBJ2-7; D is possibly TRBD1 or TRBD2 (5 bases each). Germline CDR1 and CDR2: SEHNR and FQNEAQ (reference sequence). Trimming cost V 5 bases and J 0 bases, with 11 bases left between them. This CDR3 has 14 amino acids. The CDR3 DNA is TGTGCCAGCAGCCTCCCGGGACCCTCCTACGAGCAGTACTTC. This sequence encodes CASSLPGPSYEQYF.

The chain links TRBV13 to TRBJ2-1; D unresolved. The CDR3 has 11 amino acids. Trimming took 5 bases from V and 10 from J, leaving 9 bases between them. Germline assignment: CDR1 PRHDT and CDR2 FYEKMQ (reference sequence). Written as DNA, the CDR3 is TGTGCCAGCAGCCTTGATGGCGAGCAGTTCTTC. Translation: CASSLDGEQFF.

The chain couples TRBV19 to TRBJ2-2, with D possibly matching TRBD1 (6 bases). CDR1 is LNHDA and CDR2 is SQIVND in the germline V gene (reference sequence). With 8 bases removed from V and 5 bases from J, the gap between germline ends came to 15 bases. The CDR3 has 14 amino acids. The CDR3 sequence is CASDRTVGTGELFF. The CDR3 DNA is TGTGCCAGTGACAGGACAGTAGGAACCGGGGAGCTGTTTTTT.

J is TRBJ2-2 and V is TRBV27, with D unclear. V was clipped by 7 bases and J by 2 bases, with 8 bases between them. The CDR3 length is 13 residues. The V gene's germline CDR1 is MNHEY and CDR2 SMNVEV (reference sequence). The CDR3 here is CASTSLNTGELFF. CDR3 DNA: TGTGCCAGCACCAGCCTTAACACCGGGGAGCTGTTTTTT.

This clone was seen only once. The chain combines TRBV11-2 with TRBJ1-5, with no clear D. The CDR3 loop spans 13 amino acids. With 2 bases removed from V and 5 bases from J, the gap between germline ends came to 7 bases. CDR1 and CDR2 from the germline V gene are SGHAT and FQNNGV. The CDR3 sequence is CASSLRWDQPQHF. The CDR3 nucleotides read TGTGCCAGCAGCTTAAGGTGGGATCAGCCCCAGCATTTT. Based on the CDR3 plus reference TRBV11-2 and TRBJ1-5, the full variable domain is EAGVAQSPRYKIIEKRQSVAFWCNPISGHATLYWYQQILGQGPKLLIQFQNNGVVDDSQLPKDRFSAERLKGVDSTLKIQPAKLEDSAVYLCASSLRWDQPQHFGDGTRLSIL.

This chain connects TRBV7-3 to TRBJ2-2; 11 bases line up with TRBD2. Losses at the gene ends were 0 bases for V and 6 bases for J; bases not matched to a gene: 6. There are 17 residues in the CDR3. CDR1 is SGHTA, CDR2 FQGTGA, per germline. The CDR3 bases are TGTGCCAGCAGCTTAACATTAGCGGGAGGGGTCCCCGGGGAGCTGTTTTTT. Translation gives CASSLTLAGGVPGELFF.

This clone was observed once. V is TRBV27 and J is TRBJ2-1; D possibly corresponds to TRBD1 (6 bases). V was trimmed by 2 bases and J by 10 bases, leaving 12 bases between them. Per germline, CDR1 MNHEY and CDR2 SMNVEV (reference sequence). This CDR3 region has 13 residues. The CDR3: CASSLNRVGEQFF. Here the CDR3 DNA reads TGTGCCAGCAGTTTAAACAGGGTAGGCGAGCAGTTCTTC.

The chain carries TRBV7-9 and TRBJ2-1; D uncertain. The CDR3 consists of 11 residues. Trimming took off 10 bases at V and 7 bases at J, with 11 bases between the two ends. Per germline, CDR1 SEHNR and CDR2 FQNEAQ (reference sequence). The CDR3 is CATADGNEQFF. CDR3 DNA: TGTGCCACCGCCGATGGAAATGAGCAGTTCTTC.

In this sample, this clone turned up once. The V gene is TRBV5-5, the J gene TRBJ2-7; D ambiguous. The CDR3 runs 14 residues. Germline-derived CDR1 and CDR2 are SGHKS and YYEKEE (reference sequence). V dropped 2 bases and J dropped 3 bases, with 12 bases sitting between them. CDR3 DNA sequence: TGTGCCAGCAGCTTCGCCAGGACGGACTACGAGCAGTACTTC. Residues: CASSFARTDYEQYF.

The genes are TRBV28 and TRBJ2-1; the D is unclear. The V gene lost 6 bases and the J gene lost 0 bases, with 18 bases spanning the gap. The CDR3 totals 17 residues. Germline CDR1 is MDHEN and CDR2 is SYDVKM. CDR3 DNA: TGTGCCAGCAGCCCACCGGGTCCTAGTTTCTCCTACAATGAGCAGTTCTTC. It codes for CASSPPGPSFSYNEQFF.

The V and J genes are TRBV6-6 and TRBJ1-5; D not certain. The length of the CDR3 is 12 residues. The V end lost 5 bases, the J end lost 10 bases, and 12 bases lay between the germline ends. The V gene's germline CDR1 is MNHNY and CDR2 SVGAGI (reference sequence). The CDR3 DNA sequence: TGTGCCAGCAGTCATCAAGTAGTACCCCAGCATTTT. Encoded protein: CASSHQVVPQHF.

The rearrangement joins TRBV7-9 to TRBJ2-3; D remains ambiguous. Trimming removed 4 bases at V and 0 bases at J, with 8 bases between. This CDR3 has 14 residues. Germline V gene lookup returns CDR1 SEHNR and CDR2 FQNEAQ (reference sequence). DNA of the CDR3: TGTGCCAGCAGCTCGTGGGCGAGCACAGATACGCAGTATTTT. Encoded protein: CASSSWASTDTQYF.

The CDR3 is CASSLSEASTNTGELFF. The CDR3 DNA follows: TGTGCCAGCAGCTTATCGGAGGCGTCTACGAACACCGGGGAGCTGTTTTTT. This sequence joins TRBV11-3 and TRBJ2-2, with D perhaps matching TRBD2 (5 bases). The germline V gene encodes CDR1 SGHNT and CDR2 YENEEA. The CDR3 contains 17 residues. V was clipped by 2 bases and J by 0 bases, with 13 bases between them.

V and J are TRBV5-1 and TRBJ1-1; D might be TRBD1 (6 bases). This CDR3 spans 14 amino acids. Trimming removed 1 base from V and 1 base from J, with 8 bases in between. In germline, CDR1 is SGHRS, CDR2 YFSETQ. CDR3 residues: CASSLKGQNTEAFF. CDR3 bases: TGCGCCAGCAGCTTGAAGGGACAGAACACTGAAGCTTTCTTT.

Details on this clone: Other DNA sequences in this sample translate to the same CDR3. This chain joins TRBV6-1 and TRBJ2-7; D unresolved. This CDR3 contains 13 residues. Trimming stripped 1 base from V and 4 bases from J, with 8 bases between. Germline loops: CDR1 MNHNS, CDR2 SASEGT. CDR3 residues: CASSEGPDYEQYF. The CDR3 region has the DNA TGTGCCAGCAGTGAAGGGCCAGATTACGAGCAGTACTTC.

The chain has TRBV11-2 and TRBJ2-2, with D possibly being TRBD2 (6 bases). The germline gives CDR1 SGHAT, CDR2 FQNNGV. Trimming cost V 2 bases and J 6 bases, with 22 bases left between them. This CDR3 contains 18 residues. CDR3 DNA: TGTGCCAGCAGCTTAAGGGCCTTTGCATGGGGGGAGCCCGGGGAGCTGTTTTTT. Translation: CASSLRAFAWGEPGELFF.

The V gene is TRBV9, the J gene TRBJ2-1, with 11 bases fitting TRBD2. The CDR3 covers 17 residues. Germline loops: CDR1 SGDLS, CDR2 YYNGEE. V gave up 0 bases and J gave up 1 base; unmatched junction bases: 3. CDR3 amino acids: CASSVVPSGGSYNEQFF. In DNA, the CDR3 is TGTGCCAGCAGCGTAGTTCCTAGCGGGGGGTCCTACAATGAGCAGTTCTTC.

V is TRBV10-3 and J is TRBJ2-1; TRBD1 agrees at 7 bases. Germline CDR1 and CDR2: ENHRY and SYGVKD. The CDR3 is 17 residues long. Trimming at V came to 2 bases and at J to 8 bases, leaving 15 bases not matched to a gene. CDR3 nucleotides: TGTGCCATCAGTGAGAGCGTAGGGGGCACCGCTAGGGATGAGCAGTTCTTC. The encoded protein is CAISESVGGTARDEQFF.

The chain employs TRBV6-1 and TRBJ2-7; 8 bases line up with TRBD1. The CDR3 loop spans 15 amino acids. J gave up 3 bases and V 6 bases, and 10 bases lay outside the gene matches. The germline CDR1 and CDR2 sequences are MNHNS and SASEGT. The DNA for the CDR3 is TGTGCCAGCAGCGCACAGGGGGAGTCCTACTACGAGCAGTACTTC. Translating it yields CASSAQGESYYEQYF.

This sequence joins TRBV5-1 and TRBJ2-7; D unresolved. The germline V gene has CDR1 SGHRS and CDR2 YFSETQ. This CDR3 spans 15 amino acids. The V end lost 0 bases, the J end lost 2 bases, and 12 bases lay between the germline ends. This CDR3 is CASSLVPQSTYEQYF. For the CDR3, the DNA is TGCGCCAGCAGCTTGGTGCCTCAGTCCACCTACGAGCAGTACTTC.

CDR3 in amino acids: CASSFSGREQYF. The CDR3 DNA follows: TGTGCCAGCAGTTTTAGCGGGAGGGAGCAGTACTTC. V usage is TRBV27 and J usage is TRBJ2-7; TRBD2 aligns across 10 bases. The length of the CDR3 is 12 residues. V shed 3 bases and J 7 bases; nucleotides not matched to a gene: 0. The germline CDR1 and CDR2 sequences are MNHEY and SMNVEV (reference sequence).

The rearrangement joins TRBV9 to TRBJ2-1; D gene ambiguous. V lost 0 bases to trimming and J lost 8 bases, with 9 bases between them. Per germline, CDR1 SGDLS and CDR2 YYNGEE. The CDR3 spans 13 residues. This chain's CDR3 is CASSVGMSYEQFF. The DNA for the CDR3 is TGTGCCAGCAGCGTAGGTATGTCTTATGAGCAGTTCTTC.

The gene calls are TRBV27 and TRBJ2-7; no definite D call. Trimming left V 3 bases short and J 4 bases short, with 13 bases between. The CDR3 length is 14 residues. Per the germline V gene, CDR1 is MNHEY and CDR2 is SMNVEV (reference sequence). The CDR3 sequence: CASSFALGAYEQYF. The CDR3 DNA reads TGTGCCAGCAGTTTCGCCCTAGGAGCTTACGAGCAGTACTTC.